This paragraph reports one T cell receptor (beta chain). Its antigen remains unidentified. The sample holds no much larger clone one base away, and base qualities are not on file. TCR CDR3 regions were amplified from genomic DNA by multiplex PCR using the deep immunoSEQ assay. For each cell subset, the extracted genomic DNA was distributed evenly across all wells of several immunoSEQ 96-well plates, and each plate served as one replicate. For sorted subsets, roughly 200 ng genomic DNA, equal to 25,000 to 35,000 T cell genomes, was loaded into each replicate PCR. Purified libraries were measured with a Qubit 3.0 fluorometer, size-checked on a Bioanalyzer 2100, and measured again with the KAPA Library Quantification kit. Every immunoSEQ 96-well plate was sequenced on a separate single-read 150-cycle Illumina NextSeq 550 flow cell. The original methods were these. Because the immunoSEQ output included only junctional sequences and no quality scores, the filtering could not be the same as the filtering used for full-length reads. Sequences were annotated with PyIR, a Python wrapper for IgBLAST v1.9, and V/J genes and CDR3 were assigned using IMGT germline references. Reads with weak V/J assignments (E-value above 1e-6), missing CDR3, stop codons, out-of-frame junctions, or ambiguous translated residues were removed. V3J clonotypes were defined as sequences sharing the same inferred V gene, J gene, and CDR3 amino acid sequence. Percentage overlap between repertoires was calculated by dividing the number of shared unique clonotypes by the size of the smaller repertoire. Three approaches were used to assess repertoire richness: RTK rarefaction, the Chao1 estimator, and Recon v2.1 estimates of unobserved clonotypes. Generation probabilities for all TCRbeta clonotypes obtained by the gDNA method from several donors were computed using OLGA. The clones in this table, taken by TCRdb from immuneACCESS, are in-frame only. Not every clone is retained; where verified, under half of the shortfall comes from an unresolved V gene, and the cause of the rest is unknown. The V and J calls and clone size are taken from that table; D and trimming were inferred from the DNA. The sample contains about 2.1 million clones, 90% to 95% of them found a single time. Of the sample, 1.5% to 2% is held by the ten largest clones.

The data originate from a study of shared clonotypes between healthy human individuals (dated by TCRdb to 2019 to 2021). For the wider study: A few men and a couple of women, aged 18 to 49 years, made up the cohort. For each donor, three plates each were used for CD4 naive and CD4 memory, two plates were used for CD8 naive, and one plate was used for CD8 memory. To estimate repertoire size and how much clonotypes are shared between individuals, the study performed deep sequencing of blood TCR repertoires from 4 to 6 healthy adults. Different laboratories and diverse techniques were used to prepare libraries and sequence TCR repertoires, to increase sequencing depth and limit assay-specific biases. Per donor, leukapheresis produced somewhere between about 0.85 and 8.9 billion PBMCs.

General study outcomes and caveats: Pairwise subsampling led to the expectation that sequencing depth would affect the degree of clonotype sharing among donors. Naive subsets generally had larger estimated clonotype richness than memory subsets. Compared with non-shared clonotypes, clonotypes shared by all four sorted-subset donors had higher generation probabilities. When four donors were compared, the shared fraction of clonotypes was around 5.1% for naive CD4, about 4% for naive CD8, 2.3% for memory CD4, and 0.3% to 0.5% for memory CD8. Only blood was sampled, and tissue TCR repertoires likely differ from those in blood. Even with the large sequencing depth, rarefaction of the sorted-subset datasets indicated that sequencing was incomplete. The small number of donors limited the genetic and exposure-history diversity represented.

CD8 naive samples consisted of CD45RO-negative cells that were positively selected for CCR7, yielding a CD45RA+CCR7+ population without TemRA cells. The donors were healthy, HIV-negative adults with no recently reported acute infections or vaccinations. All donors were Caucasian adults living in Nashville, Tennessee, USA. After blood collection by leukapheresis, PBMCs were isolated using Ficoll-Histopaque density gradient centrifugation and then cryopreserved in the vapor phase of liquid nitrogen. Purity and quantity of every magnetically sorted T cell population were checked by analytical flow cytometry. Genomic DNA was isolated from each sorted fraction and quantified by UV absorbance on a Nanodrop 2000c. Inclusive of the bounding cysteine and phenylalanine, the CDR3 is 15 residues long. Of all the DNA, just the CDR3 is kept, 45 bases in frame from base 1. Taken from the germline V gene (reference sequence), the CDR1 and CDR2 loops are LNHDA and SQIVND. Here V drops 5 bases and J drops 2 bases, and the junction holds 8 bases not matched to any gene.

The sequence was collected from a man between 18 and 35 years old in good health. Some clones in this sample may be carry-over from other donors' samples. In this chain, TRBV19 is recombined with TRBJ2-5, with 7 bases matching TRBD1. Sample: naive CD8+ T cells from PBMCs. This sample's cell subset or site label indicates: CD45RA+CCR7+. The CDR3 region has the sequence CASSPGDREQETQYF. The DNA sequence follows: TGTGCCAGTAGTCCCGGTGACAGGGAACAAGAGACCCAGTACTTC.